These 8 T cell receptor beta chains originate from one sample sequenced in a study of graft-versus-host responses after intestinal transplantation. The repertoire was sequenced with immunoSEQ multiplex PCR; TCRdb's copy has only in-frame clones and lacks some. This sample has 140,000 or so clones, with about nine tenths found just once. No antigen has been identified for these receptors. Sequencing was performed on unstimulated CD4+ T cells sorted from spleen or lymph node cells, taken before intestinal transplant. These receptors originate from a human donor who received an intestinal transplant.

The chain links TRBV7-2 to TRBJ2-2, with 7 nucleotides matching TRBD2. Germline CDR1 is SGHTA and CDR2 is FQGNSA. The CDR3 has 16 residues. V dropped 1 base and J dropped 7; count of bases not matched to a gene: 9. This CDR3 is CASSLVAAGLGGELFF. The DNA for the CDR3 is TGTGCCAGCAGCTTAGTCGCAGCGGGACTCGGCGGGGAGCTGTTTTTT.

V gene TRBV6-1 combines with J gene TRBJ2-1; the match to TRBD2 covers 13 bases. Germline CDR1 is MNHNS and CDR2 is SASEGT. The CDR3 extends over 14 amino acids. After removal of 7 bases from V and 6 bases from J, the junction contained 3 bases not matched to a gene. This chain's CDR3 is CASTGLAGVNEQFF. The CDR3 DNA reads as TGTGCCAGCACCGGACTAGCGGGAGTCAATGAGCAGTTCTTC.

This clone was seen a few times. This chain connects TRBV7-3 to TRBJ2-5, with a possible D match to TRBD2 (5 bases). This CDR3 is 15 amino acids long. CDR1 is SGHTA and CDR2 is FQGTGA in the germline V gene. V shed 1 base and J shed 7 bases, with 16 bases lying between them. CDR3 residues: CASSLNSAGWGTQYF. DNA for the CDR3: TGTGCCAGCAGCTTAAATTCGGCGGGTTGGGGGACCCAGTACTTC.

The chain couples TRBV6-1 to TRBJ2-2; TRBD1 might be the D (5 bases). Germline-derived CDR1 and CDR2 are MNHNS and SASEGT. Deletions cut 3 bases from V and 5 bases from J, with 19 bases between. The CDR3 length is 17 residues. CDR3: CASSEGRQSSRTGELFF. The DNA of the CDR3 is TGTGCCAGCAGTGAGGGCCGACAGTCCTCGAGGACCGGGGAGCTGTTTTTT.

The chain combines TRBV30 with TRBJ1-1; the D gene is possibly TRBD1 (5 bases). Germline assignment: CDR1 GTSNPN and CDR2 SVGIG (reference sequence). The CDR3 runs 13 residues. Trimming removed 1 base from V and 1 base from J, with 7 bases in between. CDR3: CAWSGQGNTEAFF. CDR3 in DNA: TGTGCCTGGAGTGGCCAGGGGAACACTGAAGCTTTCTTT.

The chain couples TRBV5-6 to TRBJ2-1; TRBD2 is a possible D gene (5 bases). Germline CDR1 reads SGHDT; CDR2 reads YYEEEE. V shed 2 bases and J shed 7 bases, with 7 bases lying between them. The CDR3 has 12 residues. The CDR3 nucleotides read TGTGCCAGCAGCTTAACGGGGAATGAGCAGTTCTTC. This translates into CASSLTGNEQFF.

This clone occurred a few times. CDR3 in amino acids: CASSKTGGSYEQYF. The DNA for the CDR3 is TGTGCCAGTAGTAAGACAGGGGGCTCCTACGAGCAGTACTTC. This sequence joins TRBV19 and TRBJ2-7; 9 positions match TRBD1. The CDR3 is 14 amino acids. Germline values: CDR1 LNHDA, CDR2 SQIVND (reference sequence). V was pared by 4 bases and J by 0 bases, with 1 base of the junction left unmatched. Full variable domain (missing parts from reference TRBV19 and TRBJ2-7): DGGITQSPKYLFRKEGQNVTLSCEQNLNHDAMYWYRQDPGQGLRLIYYSQIVNDFQKGDIAEGYSVSREKKESFPLTVTSAQKNPTAFYLCASSKTGGSYEQYFGPGTRLTVT.

V usage is TRBV11-2 and J usage is TRBJ2-1; TRBD2 aligns across 11 bases. Germline values: CDR1 SGHAT, CDR2 FQNNGV. V dropped 2 bases and J dropped 8; count of bases not matched to a gene: 17. CDR3 length: 19 residues. The CDR3 DNA is TGTGCCAGCAGCTTAATTACCGACTTTAGCGGGAGGGCCAGGTATGAGCAGTTCTTC. Its protein is CASSLITDFSGRARYEQFF.